This T cell receptor beta chain originates from a study of neoadjuvant anti-PD-1 for oral cavity cancer. Time point of the sample: after neoadjuvant nivolumab, at surgical resection. Two replicates per tumor sample, mostly from roughly 4.8 ug of genomic DNA. Assay: immunoSEQ multiplex PCR; the TCRdb copy retains only in-frame clones and omits some. Here the sample spans roughly 15,000 clones, 40% being singletons. V shed 4 bases and J 1 base; nucleotides not matched to a gene: 6. This CDR3 is 15 amino acids long. From germline, CDR1 is SGHTA and CDR2 FQGNSA. The V gene is TRBV7-2, the J gene TRBJ1-2; 7 bases fit TRBD1. Sequencing was performed on tumor tissue, taken after nivolumab (anti-PD-1) treatment. The clonotype comes from a person aged 40 to 85 with oral cavity squamous cell carcinoma. The CDR3 coding sequence is TGTGCCAGCAGCTCGGGACAGCGAGTTAACTATGGCTACACCTTC. Amino acids: CASSSGQRVNYGYTF.